These 9 T cell receptor beta chains were sequenced from one sample in a study of blood T cell repertoires in COVID-19. Profiled with immunoSEQ multiplex PCR; TCRdb holds only in-frame clones, not every one. This sample has about 250,000 clones, with 80% to 90% found just once. Sequenced: peripheral blood. These receptor sequences come from a woman in her thirties or forties who had recovered from COVID-19.

The CDR3 DNA sequence: TGTGCCAGCAGCTTATATGGACAGGTTGGCCCCTACGAGCAGTACTTC. It encodes CASSLYGQVGPYEQYF. The chain recombines TRBV7-9 with TRBJ2-7, with TRBD1 matching 7 bases. Germline CDR1 is SEHNR and CDR2 is FQNEAQ (reference sequence). This CDR3 spans 16 amino acids. V dropped 2 bases and J dropped 2; count of bases not matched to a gene: 9.

The chain is built from TRBV7-9 and TRBJ1-6; D call uncertain. Germline CDR1 is SEHNR and CDR2 is FQNEAQ (reference sequence). The CDR3 has 14 residues. V lost 1 base, J lost 10 bases, and 11 bases lay in between. The CDR3 sequence: CASSLGQEGSPLHF. The CDR3 bases are TGTGCCAGCAGCTTAGGTCAAGAGGGCTCACCCCTCCACTTT.

This clone was observed a single time. The chain links TRBV19 to TRBJ2-1; 10 positions match TRBD2. Trimming took 4 bases from V and 9 from J; bases not matched to a gene: 9. Germline V CDR1 and CDR2: LNHDA, SQIVND (reference sequence). The CDR3 runs 15 residues. The DNA for the CDR3 is TGTGCCAGTAGTAAGGCTAGCGGGAGCGGTAGTGAGCAGTTCTTC. The encoded protein is CASSKASGSGSEQFF. Looking up the rest from reference TRBV19 and TRBJ2-1 gives the full variable domain: DGGITQSPKYLFRKEGQNVTLSCEQNLNHDAMYWYRQDPGQGLRLIYYSQIVNDFQKGDIAEGYSVSREKKESFPLTVTSAQKNPTAFYLCASSKASGSGSEQFFGPGTRLTVL.

This clone was seen only once. The chain has TRBV5-6 and TRBJ2-7; D unresolved. Per the germline V gene, CDR1 is SGHDT and CDR2 is YYEEEE. V lost 3 bases and J 6 bases, leaving 16 bases between the germline ends. The CDR3 is 14 residues long. In nucleotides, the CDR3 is TGTGCCAGCAGCTCCCGACTTTTTCCCTCCGAGCAGTACTTC. Its protein product is CASSSRLFPSEQYF.

CDR3 nucleotide sequence: TGTGCCAGCAGTTTTCGGGTTGATGTTGAAAAACTGTTTTTT. Translated: CASSFRVDVEKLFF. This chain links TRBV6-6 with TRBJ1-4, with no clear D. There are 14 residues in the CDR3. Trimming removed 4 bases at V and 7 bases at J, with 13 bases between. Germline CDR1 is MNHNY and CDR2 is SVGAGI (reference sequence).

This chain joins TRBV11-1 and TRBJ2-7; D not certain. Germline-derived CDR1 and CDR2 are SGHAT and FQDESV (reference sequence). CDR3 length: 14 amino acids. Trimming shortened V by 6 bases and J by 0 bases, and 12 bases separated the two germline ends. The CDR3 DNA follows: TGTGCCAGCAGTTCGTCCAGGAACTCCTACGAGCAGTACTTC. Protein product: CASSSSRNSYEQYF.

This clone was seen once. The chain is built from TRBV4-1 and TRBJ1-6, with D unclear. V shed 3 bases and J shed 4 bases, with 22 bases lying between them. The germline V gene encodes CDR1 MGHRA and CDR2 YSYEKL. The CDR3 is 19 amino acids. The CDR3 reads CASSQSPTRGLNYNSPLHF. As DNA, the CDR3 is TGCGCCAGCAGCCAGAGCCCAACAAGAGGGCTGAATTATAATTCACCCCTCCACTTT.

The gene calls are TRBV29-1 and TRBJ1-1; D unresolved. The CDR3 totals 12 residues. The V and J ends lost 4 bases and 8 bases respectively, with 14 bases between them. The germline gives CDR1 SQVTM, CDR2 ANQGSEA. The CDR3 region has the DNA TGCAGCGTTGTAAGGCAGGTCGACGAAGCTTTCTTT. Translating gives CSVVRQVDEAFF.

The V gene is TRBV5-1, the J gene TRBJ2-1, with 8 bases aligning to TRBD2. The germline gives CDR1 SGHRS, CDR2 YFSETQ. The CDR3 length is 15 residues. J gave up 4 bases and V 3 bases, and 6 bases lay outside the gene matches. CDR3 bases: TGCGCCAGCAGCTCCGGGACTAGAAAATACAATGAGCAGTTCTTC. It encodes CASSSGTRKYNEQFF.